The T cell receptor (beta chain) described here comes from a study of CD8 T cells in ankylosing spondylitis. This clonotype has just a few counts. TCRdb ran MiXCR on the 5' RACE reads and lists one entry per CDR3 protein. The table records approximately 220,000 distinct CDR3 sequences, roughly a tenth of them present only once. The CDR3 is 15 residues long. Germline CDR1 LGHDT, CDR2 YNNKEL (reference sequence). Trimming took 0 bases from V and 5 from J, leaving 11 bases between them. The rearrangement joins TRBV3-1 to TRBJ2-1, with D hard to call. This clonotype was obtained from a male donor with ankylosing spondylitis or in good health (not recorded which). Sequenced: blood, either unsorted or a sorted T cell fraction (not recorded which). This CDR3 is CASSQEGKRHNEQFF. CDR3 nucleotide sequence: TGTGCCAGCAGCCAAGAAGGAAAGAGACACAATGAGCAGTTCTTC.